A single sample is the source of the 10 T cell receptor beta chains below, sequenced in a study of blood T cell repertoires in COVID-19. Here immunoSEQ multiplex PCR was the method, and the copy in TCRdb shows in-frame clones only, minus some. There are about 64,000 clones in the sample; just over 85% occur only once, and 40% to 45% lies in the top ten. The specimen sequenced was peripheral blood. These receptors came from an older woman with COVID-19, enrolled during active disease.

The chain has TRBV19 and TRBJ2-1, with 8 bases identical to TRBD2. Germline lookup yields CDR1 LNHDA and CDR2 SQIVND (reference sequence). V shed 3 bases and J 6 bases; nucleotides not matched to a gene: 7. The CDR3 length is 15 residues. DNA of the CDR3: TGTGCCAGTAGTATCCCGGGGGGGCCGGGCAATGAGCAGTTCTTC. As protein: CASSIPGGPGNEQFF.

This chain links TRBV6-2 or TRBV6-3 with TRBJ1-1; perhaps TRBD1 as D (5 bases). This CDR3 has 13 residues. CDR1 is MNHEY and CDR2 is SVGEGT in the germline V gene. V was cut by 2 bases and J by 6 bases, with 10 bases left in between. CDR3 nucleotides: TGTGCCAGCAGTTACGACAGTTATGCTGAAGCTTTCTTT. It encodes CASSYDSYAEAFF.

The genes are TRBV4-1 and TRBJ1-2, with 9 bases identical to TRBD1. J was trimmed by 6 bases and V by 2 bases; bases with no gene match: 7. CDR1 and CDR2 from the germline V gene are MGHRA and YSYEKL. The CDR3 has 15 amino acids. CDR3 sequence (DNA): TGCGCCAGCAGCCAACCTCGGGACAGGGTGAATGGCTACACCTTC. It codes for CASSQPRDRVNGYTF.

The gene calls are TRBV10-1 and TRBJ2-5; D is possibly TRBD2 (6 bases). Germline CDR1 reads WNHNN; CDR2 reads SYGVQD (reference sequence). The CDR3 is 13 amino acids. Trimming stripped 4 bases from V and 7 bases from J, with 13 bases between. The CDR3 DNA reads TGCGCCAGCAGTGCAGGGACTCTTGGGACCCAGTACTTC. It codes for CASSAGTLGTQYF.

The chain recombines TRBV18 with TRBJ1-1, with 9 bases aligning to TRBD1. The CDR3 runs to 15 residues. Per the germline V gene, CDR1 is KGHSH and CDR2 is LQKENI. V lost 2 bases to trimming and J lost 6 bases; unmatched junction nucleotides: 7. CDR3: CASSPGRDRVPEAFF. In DNA, the CDR3 is TGTGCCAGCTCACCAGGCCGGGACAGGGTCCCTGAAGCTTTCTTT.

V is TRBV4-1 and J is TRBJ2-3, with 12 bases matching TRBD2. The CDR3 runs 17 residues. V shed 2 bases, J shed 2 bases, and the junction held 5 bases outside the gene matches. In germline, CDR1 is MGHRA, CDR2 YSYEKL. The CDR3 DNA reads TGCGCCAGCAGCCAACGGGGACTAGCGGGTATCACAGATACGCAGTATTTT. Translating it yields CASSQRGLAGITDTQYF.

The CDR3 spells CASSAPGQGPYGYTF. CDR3 bases: TGTGCCAGCAGCGCACCGGGACAGGGGCCCTATGGCTACACCTTC. This chain connects TRBV7-2 to TRBJ1-2; 10 bases fit TRBD1. Germline trimming cut 5 bases from V and 4 bases from J; bases unmatched to any gene: 7. CDR1 SGHTA and CDR2 FQGNSA come from the germline V gene. The CDR3 is made up of 15 amino acids.

This chain links TRBV5-1 with TRBJ2-2, with 7 bases fitting TRBD2. This CDR3 has 16 residues. CDR1 is SGHRS, CDR2 YFSETQ, per germline. The J segment lost 4 bases and the V segment lost 0 bases, leaving 6 bases of the junction unmatched. CDR3 loop: CASSLALAVSTGELFF. The CDR3 coding sequence is TGCGCCAGCAGCTTGGCCCTAGCGGTTAGCACCGGGGAGCTGTTTTTT. Using reference TRBV5-1 and TRBJ2-2 for the parts outside the CDR3, the full variable domain is KAGVTQTPRYLIKTRGQQVTLSCSPISGHRSVSWYQQTPGQGLQFLFEYFSETQRNKGNFPGRFSGRQFSNSRSEMNVSTLELGDSALYLCASSLALAVSTGELFFGEGSRLTVL.

This rearrangement joins TRBV18 to TRBJ2-1; 12 nucleotides align to TRBD2. In germline, CDR1 is KGHSH, CDR2 LQKENI. V dropped 5 bases and J dropped 7; count of bases not matched to a gene: 6. This CDR3 has 15 residues. The CDR3 bases are TGTGCCAGCTCAACCTTACTAGCGGGAGGAAATGAGCAGTTCTTC. Its translation: CASSTLLAGGNEQFF.

The chain links TRBV10-3 to TRBJ2-1; 13 positions agree with TRBD2. This CDR3 spans 15 amino acids. Unmatched junction bases numbered 13, after V lost 10 bases and J lost 10 bases. Looked up from germline, CDR1 is ENHRY and CDR2 is SYGVKD. CDR3 sequence reads: CASGAGTSGVSEQFF. In DNA, the CDR3 is TGTGCCAGTGGGGCCGGGACTAGCGGGGTCAGCGAGCAGTTCTTC.